A selection of T cell receptor beta chains follows, all from one sample in a study of sequential checkpoint blockade in melanoma. TCRdb's table, derived via immunoSEQ multiplex PCR, lists solely in-frame clones and lacks some. The table lists about 40,000 clones, more than 80% of them singletons. Sequencing used CD8+ T cells sorted from blood (inferred from file names), obtained from a patient given nivolumab and ipilimumab in sequence. The receptors derive from a human donor with melanoma. Each CDR3 is given with its conserved first and last residue. D genes are given only for firm matches. Clone size is stated in some rows and not others, as once, few, many or a class when expanded.

v_call	j_call	d_call	clone_size	cdr3_aa	cdr3_nt
TRBV19	TRBJ1-2	NA	NA	CASSIREDFYGYTF	TGTGCCAGTAGTATACGGGAAGACTTCTATGGCTACACCTTC
TRBV4-3	TRBJ2-3	NA	NA	CASSQDFTTASTDTQYF	TGCGCCAGCAGCCAAGATTTCACGACTGCGAGCACAGATACGCAGTATTTT
TRBV27	TRBJ2-7	TRBD2	NA	CASRGGDEYEQYF	TGTGCCAGCAGGGGGGGGGACGAATACGAGCAGTACTTC
TRBV28	TRBJ2-6	NA	NA	CASLRDPAGANVLTF	TGTGCCAGCTTGCGGGATCCGGCTGGGGCCAACGTCCTGACTTTC
TRBV4-1	TRBJ1-5	NA	NA	CASSQDPGLQPQHF	TGCGCCAGCAGCCAAGATCCGGGTCTTCAGCCCCAGCATTTT
TRBV19	TRBJ2-1	TRBD2	once	CASSIIGSGRLNEQFF	TGTGCCAGTAGTATAATTGGTAGCGGGAGGTTAAATGAGCAGTTCTTC
TRBV30	TRBJ2-5	TRBD1	NA	CAWSVLGQLQETQYF	TGTGCCTGGAGTGTACTGGGACAGCTCCAAGAGACCCAGTACTTC
TRBV7-2	TRBJ2-3	TRBD2	NA	CASSPIAGVGDTQYF	TGTGCCAGCAGCCCAATAGCGGGAGTCGGGGATACGCAGTATTTT
TRBV4-1	TRBJ1-2	NA	many	CASSPLLAGTPGGGYTF	TGCGCCAGCAGCCCGCTCCTTGCCGGGACCCCGGGGGGTGGCTACACCTTC
TRBV13	TRBJ1-2	TRBD1	NA	CASSRDREDLWGYTF	TGTGCCAGCAGCCGGGACAGGGAGGACCTGTGGGGCTACACCTTC
TRBV25-1	TRBJ2-2	NA	NA	CASSELWQDTGELFF	TGTGCCAGCAGTGAGCTGTGGCAGGACACCGGGGAGCTGTTTTTT
TRBV4-1	TRBJ1-4	NA	once	CASSQGGTATNEKLFF	TGCGCCAGCAGCCAAGGAGGGACTGCAACTAATGAAAAACTGTTTTTT
TRBV18	TRBJ1-2	TRBD1	NA	CASSTRQGALDGYTF	TGTGCCAGCTCAACCCGACAGGGGGCGCTGGACGGCTACACCTTC
TRBV6-1	TRBJ2-3	NA	NA	CASSELSGSTDTQYF	TGTGCCAGCAGTGAATTGAGCGGTTCCACAGATACGCAGTATTTT
TRBV19	TRBJ1-5	NA	NA	CASSQGVQPQHF	TGTGCCAGTAGCCAGGGCGTTCAGCCCCAGCATTTT
TRBV15	TRBJ2-5	NA	NA	CATSRDGQGGETQYF	TGTGCCACCAGCAGAGATGGTCAGGGTGGGGAGACCCAGTACTTC
TRBV19	TRBJ1-6	TRBD1	few	CACRTGSNSPLHF	TGTGCCTGTCGGACAGGGAGCAATTCACCCCTCCACTTT
TRBV20-1	TRBJ2-7	NA	NA	CSAGRWEQYF	TGCAGTGCTGGGAGGTGGGAGCAGTACTTC
TRBV19	TRBJ1-2	TRBD1	once	CASSTNTGGGYGYTF	TGTGCCAGTAGTACCAACACAGGGGGCGGCTATGGCTACACCTTC
TRBV5-1	TRBJ2-1	NA	NA	CASSPQGGAYNEQFF	TGCGCCAGCAGCCCCCAAGGGGGGGCCTACAATGAGCAGTTCTTC
TRBV30	TRBJ1-4	NA	NA	CAWTPGGGEKLFF	TGTGCCTGGACTCCCGGGGGAGGCGAAAAACTGTTTTTT
TRBV5-1	TRBJ1-1	TRBD1	NA	CASSDPGTENTEAFF	TGCGCCAGCAGCGATCCCGGGACAGAGAACACTGAAGCTTTCTTT
TRBV7-9	TRBJ2-7	TRBD2	NA	CASSSLAGGSGEQYF	TGTGCCAGCAGCTCTCTAGCGGGAGGGAGTGGGGAGCAGTACTTC
TRBV5-1	TRBJ1-3	NA	NA	CASSLGGGNTIYF	TGCGCCAGCAGCTTGGGCGGAGGAAACACCATATATTTT
TRBV23-1	TRBJ2-5	NA	NA	CASSQSAQETQYF	TGCGCCAGCAGTCAATCGGCTCAAGAGACCCAGTACTTC
TRBV5-1	TRBJ2-7	NA	once	CASSSEERSSYEQYF	TGCGCCAGCAGTTCGGAGGAGCGTAGCTCCTACGAGCAGTACTTC
TRBV19	TRBJ1-1	NA	NA	CASSIGQPGMTEAFF	TGTGCCAGTAGTATAGGTCAGCCAGGGATGACTGAAGCTTTCTTT
TRBV9	TRBJ2-7	NA	NA	CASSVAGAHEQYF	TGTGCCAGCAGCGTAGCAGGGGCCCACGAGCAGTACTTC
TRBV13	TRBJ2-7	NA	NA	CASSPNRVEQYF	TGTGCCAGCAGCCCCAACAGGGTCGAGCAGTACTTC
TRBV6-5	TRBJ2-1	TRBD2	NA	CASSYGTRYNEQFF	TGTGCCAGCAGTTACGGGACTAGATACAATGAGCAGTTCTTC
TRBV5-5	TRBJ2-7	TRBD1	NA	CASSFGTGAYEQYF	TGTGCCAGCAGCTTTGGGACAGGAGCCTACGAGCAGTACTTC
TRBV7-2	TRBJ1-2	TRBD1	NA	CASSLGTGLLYGYTF	TGTGCCAGCAGCCTCGGGACAGGTCTACTCTATGGCTACACCTTC
TRBV6-6	TRBJ1-5	NA	few	CASSYGQASNQPQHF	TGTGCCAGCAGTTATGGGCAGGCTAGCAATCAGCCCCAGCATTTT
TRBV6-1	TRBJ1-5	TRBD1	medium-sized	CASRALTGGGQPQHF	TGTGCCAGCAGGGCCCTCACAGGGGGCGGACAGCCCCAGCATTTT
TRBV5-1	TRBJ2-7	TRBD2	few	CASSLSSGNYEQYF	TGCGCCAGCAGCCTTTCTAGCGGAAACTACGAGCAGTACTTC
TRBV27	TRBJ2-5	TRBD2	NA	CASSSPTSDQETQYF	TGTGCCAGCAGCTCCCCCACTAGCGATCAAGAGACCCAGTACTTC
TRBV7-9	TRBJ1-1	NA	NA	CASSLPRGRGTEAFF	TGTGCCAGCAGCCTACCCCGGGGCAGGGGCACTGAAGCTTTCTTT
TRBV30	TRBJ1-2	TRBD1	NA	CAWSALSDRDNGYTF	TGTGCCTGGAGTGCACTGTCGGACAGGGATAACGGCTACACCTTC
TRBV7-9	TRBJ2-7	NA	NA	CASSLVEVTGYEQYF	TGTGCCAGCAGCTTAGTTGAGGTTACAGGGTACGAGCAGTACTTC
TRBV27	TRBJ1-1	TRBD1	NA	CASSWDRASEAFF	TGTGCCAGCAGTTGGGACAGGGCGTCTGAAGCTTTCTTT
TRBV9	TRBJ2-1	NA	NA	CASSVGANEQFF	TGTGCCAGCAGCGTAGGTGCGAATGAGCAGTTCTTC
TRBV30	TRBJ2-1	TRBD2	NA	CAWSFGLAGYNEQFF	TGTGCCTGGAGTTTCGGACTAGCGGGATACAATGAGCAGTTCTTC